These 3 T cell receptor beta chains came from one sample sequenced in a study of T cells after yellow fever vaccination. TCRdb reprocessed the 5' RACE reads via MiXCR and lists one record per CDR3 protein. The table lists over 250,000 distinct CDR3 sequences, 4.1% of them singletons. The specimen comprised PBMCs, sampled 5 days after the yellow fever booster vaccination. The origin of the receptors is a man between 18 and 29 years old who received the YFV17D yellow fever vaccine.

This clonotype has only a few counts. This chain joins TRBV6-6 and TRBJ2-7; perhaps TRBD1 as D (5 bases). The V gene lost 5 bases and the J gene lost 7 bases, with 18 bases spanning the gap. This CDR3 region has 14 residues. Germline CDR1 and CDR2: MNHNY and SVGAGI (reference sequence). CDR3: CASSASGAVGEQYV. The CDR3 nucleotides are TGTGCCAGCAGTGCGAGTGGGGCTGTCGGTGAGCAGTACGTC.

The V gene is TRBV1, the J gene TRBJ1-2; the table assigns TRBD1, which was not confirmed against the DNA. TRBV1 is recorded as a pseudogene. CDR3 length equals 12 residues. The CDR3 DNA reads TGCACCAGCAACAGGGAAGGCTATGGCTACACCTTC. It specifies CTSNREGYGYTF.

This clonotype was detected a few times. The chain carries TRBV12-1 and TRBJ1-2; the table's D call, TRBD1, has no DNA check behind it. TRBV12-1 is a recognized pseudogene. The CDR3 length is 15 residues. CDR3 protein: CASSQTGTLSYGYTF. As DNA, the CDR3 is TGTGCCAGCAGCCAAACCGGGACACTATCCTATGGCTACACCTTC.